Presented here are 9 T cell receptor beta chains from one specimen sequenced in a study of T cells after yellow fever vaccination. TCRdb itself ran the 5' RACE reads through MiXCR, one entry per CDR3 protein. This sample yields a few hundred thousand distinct CDR3 sequences, of which under 9% are seen a single time; around 3.3% belongs to the top ten. The sample in question was CD4+ T cells sorted from PBMCs, obtained 5 days after the yellow fever booster vaccination. These receptor sequences come from a young man who received the YFV17D yellow fever vaccine.

This clonotype was recorded at least ten times. This chain links TRBV12-3 or TRBV12-4 with TRBJ2-1; 10 positions agree with TRBD2. The CDR3 covers 15 residues. Unmatched junction bases numbered 2, after V lost 3 bases and J lost 3 bases. The chain's CDR3 is CASSFQRGGYNEQFF. Here the CDR3 DNA reads TGTGCCAGCAGTTTTCAGCGGGGGGGCTACAATGAGCAGTTCTTC.

V and J are TRBV10-1 and TRBJ2-7; D perhaps matches TRBD2 (6 bases). The V gene's germline CDR1 is WNHNN and CDR2 SYGVQD (reference sequence). CDR3 length equals 13 residues. Trimming removed 6 bases from V and 4 bases from J, with 13 bases in between. The CDR3 coding sequence is TGCGCCAGCAGCCCTGGGGCGGGATACGAGCAGTACTTC. Protein: CASSPGAGYEQYF.

The genes are TRBV5-1 and TRBJ1-1; D not resolved. The V end lost 0 bases, the J end lost 1 base, and 7 bases lay between the germline ends. Germline V gene sequence: CDR1 SGHRS, CDR2 YFSETQ. The CDR3 sequence is 14 residues long. The CDR3 DNA sequence: TGCGCCAGCAGCTTGGCCCGGACGAACACTGAAGCTTTCTTT. Its translation: CASSLARTNTEAFF.

This chain connects TRBV7-2 to TRBJ1-2; D is uncertain. This CDR3 contains 15 residues. Trimming shortened V by 4 bases and J by 2 bases, and 14 bases separated the two germline ends. Germline V gene data show CDR1 as SGHTA and CDR2 as FQGNSA. CDR3 sequence: CASSSRLQLNYGYTF. In nucleotides, the CDR3 is TGTGCCAGCAGCTCTAGGCTACAGTTAAACTATGGCTACACCTTC.

There are many counts of this clonotype. One junction end does not reproduce the germline sequence, and a read error may be involved. V usage is TRBV7-2 and J usage is TRBJ2-1; D gene ambiguous. The CDR3 length is 13 residues. Germline values: CDR1 SGHTA, CDR2 FQGNSA. The CDR3 DNA sequence: TGTGCCAGCAGCTTTAGTATGAGCTCGGCTTCGCTCTTC. Its protein is CASSFSMSSASLF.

This clonotype was picked up a small number of times. The V call is TRBV4-3, the J call TRBJ2-2; D is uncertain. Germline V gene data show CDR1 as LGHNA and CDR2 as YSLEER. V was clipped by 0 bases and J by 0 bases, with 11 bases between them. CDR3 size: 17 residues. The CDR3 region has the DNA TGCGCCAGCAGCCAAGAATGGGTACTTACGAACACCGGGGAGCTGTTTTTT. It is translated as CASSQEWVLTNTGELFF.

In its sample, this clonotype was seen a few times. The rearrangement joins TRBV20-1 to TRBJ2-1; tentative D call: TRBD1 (5 bases). In germline, CDR1 is DFQATT, CDR2 SNEGSKA (reference sequence). Trimming removed 6 bases from V and 4 bases from J, with 19 bases in between. The CDR3 has 15 amino acids. The DNA for the CDR3 is TGCAGTGCCCTGGACCCACGACGGACATACAATGAGCAGTTCTTC. Protein sequence: CSALDPRRTYNEQFF.

This clonotype occurred a few times. J is TRBJ1-5 and V is TRBV20-1, with 10 bases identical to TRBD1. The V gene end was trimmed by 5 bases and the J gene end by 5 bases; junction bases not matched to a gene: 15. The V gene's germline CDR1 is DFQATT and CDR2 SNEGSKA (reference sequence). The CDR3 is 17 residues long. The CDR3 spells CSAPEDRGLYTDQPQHF. In DNA form, the CDR3 reads TGCAGTGCTCCCGAAGACAGGGGGCTGTATACCGATCAGCCCCAGCATTTT.

This clonotype has only a few counts. The chain is built from TRBV6-4 and TRBJ1-1; maybe TRBD1 (6 bases). Germline CDR1 and CDR2: MRHNA and SNTAGT. Trimming removed 4 bases from V and 4 bases from J, with 13 bases in between. This CDR3 is 14 amino acids long. CDR3: CASSAEGVATEAFF. DNA for the CDR3: TGTGCCAGCAGTGCCGAGGGGGTTGCCACTGAAGCTTTCTTT.